This TCR beta chain was recovered during a study of blood T cell repertoires in COVID-19. Germline values: CDR1 SGHTA, CDR2 FQGNSA. The ends lost 4 bases at V and 8 bases at J; junction bases unmatched: 6. This CDR3 comprises 14 residues. Using immunoSEQ multiplex PCR, the repertoire was profiled, and TCRdb retains in-frame clones only, with some absent. The profile covers fewer than 85,000 clones, with roughly 70% appearing a single time and approximately 2.8% taken by the ten largest. The origin of this receptor is a human donor with acute or convalescent COVID-19. The donor label of this sample is uncertain. The chain carries TRBV7-2 and TRBJ2-1; 9 bases map to TRBD2. Sequencing used peripheral blood. CDR3 sequence (DNA): TGTGCCAGCAGCTCCGGGACTAGCTTCCATGAGCAGTTCTTC. Translation: CASSSGTSFHEQFF.